This T cell receptor beta chain was sequenced in a study of blood T cell repertoires in COVID-19. The overall study: Some COVID-19 samples were acute and others convalescent; all came from the United States, Italy and Spain. T cells, B-cell-depleted T cells, or PBMCs supplied cDNA or gDNA.

CDR3 size: 18 residues. V lost 0 bases and J lost 0; bases outside the gene matches: 6. The germline CDR1 and CDR2 sequences are SQVTM and ANQGSEA. In the authors' workflow: Using reference gene primer amplification, nucleated cell counts were estimated. Sequencing was performed with immunoSEQ multiplex PCR; in TCRdb, only in-frame clones are kept and a portion is missing. The V and J calls and the clone size are those of that table, but D and trimming were determined from the DNA. The table has 90,000 to 110,000 clones, 81% seen once; the top ten hold 8.5% to 9.5%. The specimen was peripheral blood. The sequence derives from a woman between 65 and 79 years old with acute or convalescent COVID-19. V gene TRBV29-1 combines with J gene TRBJ2-1, with 12 bases aligning to TRBD2. DNA of the CDR3: TGCAGCGTTGAAGAGGCAGGACTAGCGGGAAACTCCTACAATGAGCAGTTCTTC. Encoded protein: CSVEEAGLAGNSYNEQFF.